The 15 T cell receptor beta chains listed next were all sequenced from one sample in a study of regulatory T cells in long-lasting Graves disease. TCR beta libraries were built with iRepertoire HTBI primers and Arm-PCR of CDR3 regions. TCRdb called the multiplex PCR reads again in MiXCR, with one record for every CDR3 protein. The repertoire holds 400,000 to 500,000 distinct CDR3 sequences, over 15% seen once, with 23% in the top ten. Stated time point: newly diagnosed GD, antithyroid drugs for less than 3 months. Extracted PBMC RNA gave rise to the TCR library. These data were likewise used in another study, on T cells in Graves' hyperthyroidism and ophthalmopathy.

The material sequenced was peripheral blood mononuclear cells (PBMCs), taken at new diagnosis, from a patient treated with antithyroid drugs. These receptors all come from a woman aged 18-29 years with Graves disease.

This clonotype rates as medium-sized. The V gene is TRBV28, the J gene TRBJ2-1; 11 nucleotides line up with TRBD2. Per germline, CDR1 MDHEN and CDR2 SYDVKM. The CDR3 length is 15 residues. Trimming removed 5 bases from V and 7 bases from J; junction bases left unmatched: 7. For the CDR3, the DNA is TGTGCCAGCAGTCTCAGACTAGCGGGAACGAATGAGCAGTTCTTC. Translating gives CASSLRLAGTNEQFF.

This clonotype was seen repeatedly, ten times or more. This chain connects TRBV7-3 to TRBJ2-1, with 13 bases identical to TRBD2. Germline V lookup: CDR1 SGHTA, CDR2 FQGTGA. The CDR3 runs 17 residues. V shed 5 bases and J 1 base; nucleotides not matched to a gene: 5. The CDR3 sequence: CASSAWTSGSSYNEQFF. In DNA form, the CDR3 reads TGTGCCAGCAGCGCCTGGACTAGCGGGAGTTCCTACAATGAGCAGTTCTTC.

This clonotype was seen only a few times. This chain's CDR3 is CAWKPPRGGSGELFF. In DNA, the CDR3 is TGTGCCTGGAAGCCGCCCAGGGGGGGGTCCGGGGAGCTGTTTTTT. The V call is TRBV30, the J call TRBJ2-2; the D call may be TRBD1 or TRBD2 (7 bases each). The CDR3 sequence is 15 residues long. The germline CDR1 and CDR2 sequences are GTSNPN and SVGIG (reference sequence). Trimming pared 4 bases from V and 6 bases from J, leaving 18 bases between.

The CDR3 spells CASSLPRASGSSGSEQFF. The DNA of the CDR3 is TGTGCCAGCAGTTTACCCCGGGCTAGCGGGAGTTCTGGGAGTGAGCAGTTCTTC. V and J are TRBV28 and TRBJ2-1; 10 bases fit TRBD2. Germline CDR1 reads MDHEN; CDR2 reads SYDVKM. V shed 2 bases, J shed 9 bases, and the junction held 16 bases outside the gene matches. This CDR3 region has 18 residues.

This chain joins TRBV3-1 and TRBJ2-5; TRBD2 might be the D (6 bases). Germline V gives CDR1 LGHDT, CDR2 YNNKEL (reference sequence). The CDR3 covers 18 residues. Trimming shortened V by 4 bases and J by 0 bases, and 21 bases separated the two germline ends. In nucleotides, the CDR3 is TGTGCCAGCAGCCTTAAAAGAGCGGGCAGGCCGTACCAAGAGACCCAGTACTTC. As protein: CASSLKRAGRPYQETQYF.

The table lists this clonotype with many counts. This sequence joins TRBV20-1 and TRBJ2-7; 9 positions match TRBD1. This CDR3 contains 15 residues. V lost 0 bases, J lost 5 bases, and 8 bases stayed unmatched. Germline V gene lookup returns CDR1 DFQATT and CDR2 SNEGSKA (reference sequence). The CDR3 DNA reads TGCAGTGCTAGAGAACCGGGACAGGGTGTTCACGAGCAGTACTTC. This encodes CSAREPGQGVHEQYF.

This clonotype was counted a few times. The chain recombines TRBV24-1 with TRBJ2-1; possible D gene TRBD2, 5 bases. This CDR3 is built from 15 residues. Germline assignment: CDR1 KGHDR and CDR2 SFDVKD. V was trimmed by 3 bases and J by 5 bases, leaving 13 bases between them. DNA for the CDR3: TGTGCCACCAGTGATAATTGGGGTAGCGACAATGAGCAGTTCTTC. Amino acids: CATSDNWGSDNEQFF.

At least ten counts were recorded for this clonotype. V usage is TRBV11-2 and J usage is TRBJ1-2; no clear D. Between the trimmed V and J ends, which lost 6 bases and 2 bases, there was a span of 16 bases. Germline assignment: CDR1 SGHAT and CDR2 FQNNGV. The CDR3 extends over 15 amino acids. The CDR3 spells CASSYDVHSNYGYTF. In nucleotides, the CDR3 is TGTGCCAGCAGTTACGACGTGCATTCAAACTATGGCTACACCTTC.

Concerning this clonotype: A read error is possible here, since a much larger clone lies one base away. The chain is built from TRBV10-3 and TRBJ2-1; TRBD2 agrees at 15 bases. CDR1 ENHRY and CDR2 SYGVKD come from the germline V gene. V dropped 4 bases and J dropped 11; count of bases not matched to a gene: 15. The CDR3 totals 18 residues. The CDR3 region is CAISAAGTSGRTGDKQFF. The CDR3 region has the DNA TGTGCCATCAGTGCCGCCGGGACTAGCGGGAGGACGGGGGATAAGCAGTTCTTC.

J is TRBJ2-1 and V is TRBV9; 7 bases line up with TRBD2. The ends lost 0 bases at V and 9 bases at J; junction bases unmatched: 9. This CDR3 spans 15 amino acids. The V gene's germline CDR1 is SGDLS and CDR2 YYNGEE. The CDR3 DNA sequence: TGTGCCAGCAGCGTAGGGGCGGGAGTTTCGGGTGAGCAGTTCTTC. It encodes CASSVGAGVSGEQFF.

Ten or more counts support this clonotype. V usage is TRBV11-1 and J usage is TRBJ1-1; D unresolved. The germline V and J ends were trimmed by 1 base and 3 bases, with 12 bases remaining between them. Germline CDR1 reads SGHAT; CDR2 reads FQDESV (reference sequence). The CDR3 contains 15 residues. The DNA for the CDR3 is TGTGCCAGCAGCTTAGTCCCCACCGGCGACACTGAAGCTTTCTTT. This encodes CASSLVPTGDTEAFF.

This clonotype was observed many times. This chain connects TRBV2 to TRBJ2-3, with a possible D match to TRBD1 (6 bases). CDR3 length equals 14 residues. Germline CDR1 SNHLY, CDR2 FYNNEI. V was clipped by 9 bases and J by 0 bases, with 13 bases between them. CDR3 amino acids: CASLGQTSTDTQYF. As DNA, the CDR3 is TGTGCCAGTCTCGGACAGACTAGCACAGATACGCAGTATTTT.

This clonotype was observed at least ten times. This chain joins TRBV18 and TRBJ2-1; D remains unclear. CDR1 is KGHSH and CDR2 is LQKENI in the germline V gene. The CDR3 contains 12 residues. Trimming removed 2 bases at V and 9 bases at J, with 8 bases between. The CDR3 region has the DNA TGTGCCAGCTCACCAGCTGAAGTTGAGCAGTTCTTC. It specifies CASSPAEVEQFF.

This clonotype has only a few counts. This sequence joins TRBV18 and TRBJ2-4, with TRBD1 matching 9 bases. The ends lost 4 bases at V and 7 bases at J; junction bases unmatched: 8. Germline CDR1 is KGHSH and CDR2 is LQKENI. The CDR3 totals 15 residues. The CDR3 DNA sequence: TGTGCCAGCTCACTCGCGACAGGGGGAGGGAACATTCAGTACTTC. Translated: CASSLATGGGNIQYF.

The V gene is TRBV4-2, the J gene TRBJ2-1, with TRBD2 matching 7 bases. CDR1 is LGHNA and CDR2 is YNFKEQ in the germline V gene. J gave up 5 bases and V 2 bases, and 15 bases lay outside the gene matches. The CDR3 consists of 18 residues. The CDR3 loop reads CASSQPVGRGSRHNEQFF. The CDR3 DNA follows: TGTGCCAGCAGCCAACCAGTGGGGCGGGGGAGCCGACACAATGAGCAGTTCTTC.